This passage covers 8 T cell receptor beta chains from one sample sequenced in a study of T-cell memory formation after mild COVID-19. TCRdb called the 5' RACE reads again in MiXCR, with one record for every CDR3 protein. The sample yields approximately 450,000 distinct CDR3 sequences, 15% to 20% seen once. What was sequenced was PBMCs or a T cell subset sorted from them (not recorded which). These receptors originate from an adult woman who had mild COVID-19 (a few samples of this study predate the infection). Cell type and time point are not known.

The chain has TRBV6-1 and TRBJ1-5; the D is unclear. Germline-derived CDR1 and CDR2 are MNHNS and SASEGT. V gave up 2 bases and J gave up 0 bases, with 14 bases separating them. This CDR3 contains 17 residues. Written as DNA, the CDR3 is TGTGCCAGCAGTGAATTAATTCCGGGCTCTAGCAATCAGCCCCAGCATTTT. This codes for CASSELIPGSSNQPQHF.

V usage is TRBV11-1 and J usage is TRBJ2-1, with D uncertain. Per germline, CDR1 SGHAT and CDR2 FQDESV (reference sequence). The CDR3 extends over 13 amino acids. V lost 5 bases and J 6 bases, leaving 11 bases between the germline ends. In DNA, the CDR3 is TGTGCCAGCAGCCCACCCCATTTCAATGAGCAGTTCTTC. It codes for CASSPPHFNEQFF.

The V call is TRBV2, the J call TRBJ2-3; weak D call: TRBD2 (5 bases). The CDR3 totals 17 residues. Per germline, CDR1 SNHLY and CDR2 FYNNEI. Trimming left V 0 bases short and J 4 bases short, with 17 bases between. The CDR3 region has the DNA TGTGCCAGCAGTGAAGCTCGTCCTCTCGAGGGCGCAGATACGCAGTATTTT. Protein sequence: CASSEARPLEGADTQYF.

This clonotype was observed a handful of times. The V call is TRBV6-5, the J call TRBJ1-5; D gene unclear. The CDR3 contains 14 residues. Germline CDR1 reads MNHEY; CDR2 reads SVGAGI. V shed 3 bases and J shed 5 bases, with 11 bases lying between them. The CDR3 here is CASSYRGPHQPQHF. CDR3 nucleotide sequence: TGTGCCAGCAGTTATCGAGGCCCACATCAGCCCCAGCATTTT.

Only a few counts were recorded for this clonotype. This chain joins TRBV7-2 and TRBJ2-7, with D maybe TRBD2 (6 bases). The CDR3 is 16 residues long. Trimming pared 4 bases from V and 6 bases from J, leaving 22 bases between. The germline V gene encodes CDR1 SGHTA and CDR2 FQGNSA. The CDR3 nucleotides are TGTGCCAGCAGCTGGGGACTGACCGGGGGTTTGGGCGAGCAGTACTTC. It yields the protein CASSWGLTGGLGEQYF. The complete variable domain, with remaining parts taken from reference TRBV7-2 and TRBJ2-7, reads GAGVSQSPSNKVTEKGKDVELRCDPISGHTALYWYRQSLGQGLEFLIYFQGNSAPDKSGLPSDRFSAERTGGSVSTLTIQRTQQEDSAVYLCASSWGLTGGLGEQYFGPGTRLTVT.

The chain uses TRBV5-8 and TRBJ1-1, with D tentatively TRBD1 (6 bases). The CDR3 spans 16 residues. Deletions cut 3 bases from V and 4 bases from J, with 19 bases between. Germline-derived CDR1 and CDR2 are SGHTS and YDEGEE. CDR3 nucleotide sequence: TGTGCCAGCAGCTGGGAGCCAGGGGTTGCGAGCACTGAAGCTTTCTTT. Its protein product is CASSWEPGVASTEAFF.

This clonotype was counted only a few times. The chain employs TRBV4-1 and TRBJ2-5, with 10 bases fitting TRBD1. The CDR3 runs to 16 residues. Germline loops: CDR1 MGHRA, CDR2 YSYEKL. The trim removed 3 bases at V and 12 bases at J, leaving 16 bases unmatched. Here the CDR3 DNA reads TGCGCCAGCAGCCACGCGCCCCGGGACAGGGGCGGCCCAAAGTACTTC. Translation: CASSHAPRDRGGPKYF.

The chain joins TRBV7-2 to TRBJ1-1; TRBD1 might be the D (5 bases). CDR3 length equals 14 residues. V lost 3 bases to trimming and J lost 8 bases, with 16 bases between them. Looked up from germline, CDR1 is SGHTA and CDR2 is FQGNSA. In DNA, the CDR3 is TGTGCCAGCAGCTTTGACACGGGGGTTGGCGAAGCTTTCTTT. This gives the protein CASSFDTGVGEAFF.